The 26 T cell receptor beta chains in this list originate from one sample, sequenced in a study of CD8+ T cells in alopecia areata. Reverse transcribed after extraction, RNA yielded cDNA as the sequencing template. The repertoire was sequenced with immunoSEQ multiplex PCR; TCRdb's copy has only in-frame clones and lacks some. The data contain about 160,000 clones, 87% of them singletons. This sample comprised CD8+ T cells sorted from blood, obtained at week 0. All receptors derive from a human donor with alopecia areata.

The chain has TRBV7-9 and TRBJ2-4; D may be TRBD1 or TRBD2 (5 bases each). This CDR3 contains 15 residues. Trimming left V 2 bases short and J 3 bases short, with 11 bases between. CDR1 and CDR2 from the germline V gene are SEHNR and FQNEAQ (reference sequence). The CDR3 loop reads CASSLPGQGKNIQYF. In DNA form, the CDR3 reads TGTGCCAGCAGCTTACCGGGGCAAGGCAAAAACATTCAGTACTTC.

The rearrangement uses TRBV9 and TRBJ1-1; D is unresolved. The V gene lost 0 bases and the J gene lost 4 bases, with 10 bases spanning the gap. CDR1 SGDLS and CDR2 YYNGEE come from the germline V gene. CDR3 size: 14 residues. The CDR3 protein is CASSVDGVGTEAFF. CDR3 sequence (DNA): TGTGCCAGCAGCGTAGACGGGGTAGGCACTGAAGCTTTCTTT.

The rearrangement links TRBV5-1 to TRBJ1-1, with TRBD1 as a possible D gene (5 bases). CDR3 size: 13 residues. Trimming took off 2 bases at V and 1 base at J, with 6 bases between the two ends. Germline loops: CDR1 SGHRS, CDR2 YFSETQ. CDR3 loop: CASSFGQNTEAFF. CDR3 DNA: TGCGCCAGCAGCTTTGGACAGAACACTGAAGCTTTCTTT.

In DNA, the CDR3 is TGTGCCAGCAGTATGATCCTCCGTCGGAACACTGAAGCTTTCTTT. It specifies CASSMILRRNTEAFF. The rearrangement joins TRBV6-6 to TRBJ1-1; D not resolved. In germline, CDR1 is MNHNY, CDR2 SVGAGI (reference sequence). V was cut by 5 bases and J by 1 base, with 14 bases left in between. This CDR3 comprises 15 residues.

V and J are TRBV29-1 and TRBJ2-6; 10 positions match TRBD1. The CDR3 extends over 16 amino acids. The V and J ends lost 7 bases and 0 bases, in that order; junction bases with no gene match: 6. The germline V gene encodes CDR1 SQVTM and CDR2 ANQGSEA. This chain's CDR3 is CSAGTGVISGANVLTF. CDR3 bases: TGCAGCGCCGGGACAGGGGTAATCTCTGGGGCCAACGTCCTGACTTTC.

The chain has TRBV11-2 and TRBJ1-3; 7 nucleotides align to TRBD1. Germline lookup yields CDR1 SGHAT and CDR2 FQNNGV. The V segment lost 6 bases and the J segment 2 bases; nucleotides outside the gene matches: 7. CDR3 size: 15 residues. CDR3 sequence reads: CASRRDSFTGNTIYF. In DNA, the CDR3 is TGTGCCAGCAGGAGGGACAGCTTTACTGGAAACACCATATATTTT.

The gene calls are TRBV4-1 and TRBJ2-1; 10 nucleotides line up with TRBD2. The CDR3 runs 15 residues. V was pared by 3 bases and J by 1 base, with 0 bases of the junction left unmatched. CDR1 and CDR2 from the germline V gene are MGHRA and YSYEKL. In nucleotides, the CDR3 is TGCGCCAGCAGCCAGACTAGCGGGTCCTACAATGAGCAGTTCTTC. Its protein is CASSQTSGSYNEQFF.

The chain couples TRBV30 to TRBJ2-5, with 7 bases that match TRBD1. With V trimmed by 3 bases and J by 3 bases, 7 bases remained unmatched. There are 14 residues in the CDR3. Germline values: CDR1 GTSNPN, CDR2 SVGIG (reference sequence). The DNA for the CDR3 is TGTGCCTGGAGCCTGGGACAGTTAGAAGAGACCCAGTACTTC. It specifies CAWSLGQLEETQYF.

The chain joins TRBV27 to TRBJ2-1, with 7 positions matching TRBD2. J lost 2 bases, V lost 0 bases, and 4 bases had no gene match. From germline, CDR1 is MNHEY and CDR2 SMNVEV (reference sequence). This CDR3 spans 16 amino acids. The CDR3 nucleotides are TGTGCCAGCAGTTTATCTGCGGGGGATACCTACAATGAGCAGTTCTTC. This sequence encodes CASSLSAGDTYNEQFF.

The V gene is TRBV6-5, the J gene TRBJ2-7, with TRBD2 as a possible D gene (5 bases). CDR3 length: 14 residues. The germline gives CDR1 MNHEY, CDR2 SVGAGI. Between the trimmed V and J ends, which lost 0 bases and 3 bases, there was a span of 9 bases. For the CDR3, the DNA is TGTGCCAGCAGTTACTCGATTGGAGGCTACGAGCAGTACTTC. Translated, it gives CASSYSIGGYEQYF.

The chain couples TRBV6-5 to TRBJ2-3, with D possibly being TRBD2 (6 bases). The CDR3 spans 13 residues. The germline V gene encodes CDR1 MNHEY and CDR2 SVGAGI. The germline V and J ends were trimmed by 3 bases and 4 bases, with 8 bases remaining between them. The CDR3 sequence is CASSYPGADTQYF. The CDR3 DNA reads TGTGCCAGCAGTTATCCGGGGGCAGATACGCAGTATTTT.

This chain uses TRBV5-7 with TRBJ2-7; possible D gene TRBD2, 5 bases. TRBV5-7 is recorded as an ORF, its role being uncertain. CDR3 length: 15 residues. V lost 0 bases and J 1 base, leaving 11 bases between the germline ends. The CDR3 coding sequence is TGTGCCAGCAGCTTGGCACGGAGGTCATCCTACGAGCAGTACTTC. It is translated as CASSLARRSSYEQYF.

The chain is built from TRBV4-1 and TRBJ2-7; D gene uncertain. Germline V CDR1 and CDR2: MGHRA, YSYEKL. There are 15 residues in the CDR3. The V end was cut by 2 bases, the J end by 0 bases, with 11 bases between. DNA for the CDR3: TGCGCCAGCAGCCAAACTCCTGGGATCTCCTACGAGCAGTACTTC. This translates into CASSQTPGISYEQYF.

This chain joins TRBV2 and TRBJ1-5, with TRBD1 as a possible D gene (5 bases). The germline V gene encodes CDR1 SNHLY and CDR2 FYNNEI. The V end lost 6 bases, the J end lost 0 bases, and 15 bases lay between the germline ends. The CDR3 is made up of 16 amino acids. The DNA for the CDR3 is TGTGCCAGCAGGCGGGGCGGACCTTATAGCAATCAGCCCCAGCATTTT. Encoded protein: CASRRGGPYSNQPQHF.

J is TRBJ2-1 and V is TRBV2; no clear D gene. There are 14 residues in the CDR3. The germline V gene has CDR1 SNHLY and CDR2 FYNNEI. Trimming cost V 1 base and J 9 bases, with 13 bases left between them. The CDR3 region is CASSEVSRRGEQFF. CDR3 bases: TGTGCCAGCAGTGAAGTCTCTAGGAGAGGTGAGCAGTTCTTC. Combining the CDR3 with reference TRBV2 and TRBJ2-1 gives the whole variable domain EPEVTQTPSHQVTQMGQEVILRCVPISNHLYFYWYRQILGQKVEFLVSFYNNEISEKSEIFDDQFSVERPDGSNFTLKIRSTKLEDSAMYFCASSEVSRRGEQFFGPGTRLTVL.

V and J are TRBV10-3 and TRBJ1-3; 8 bases are a match to TRBD1. The V segment lost 4 bases and the J segment 2 bases; nucleotides outside the gene matches: 1. This CDR3 spans 14 amino acids. The germline V gene has CDR1 ENHRY and CDR2 SYGVKD. This CDR3 is CAISGTGPGNTIYF. CDR3 nucleotides: TGTGCCATCAGTGGGACAGGGCCTGGAAACACCATATATTTT.

As to this clone: This sample includes further DNA sequences coding for the same CDR3. The gene calls are TRBV2 and TRBJ2-3; the D gene is possibly TRBD2 (5 bases). The V end was cut by 3 bases, the J end by 0 bases, with 10 bases between. Germline V gives CDR1 SNHLY, CDR2 FYNNEI. The CDR3 sequence is 15 residues long. The CDR3: CASSDQRSSTDTQYF. CDR3 DNA sequence: TGTGCCAGCAGTGATCAGCGGAGCAGCACAGATACGCAGTATTTT.

This clone was counted a single time. CDR3 in amino acids: CASSPDTGGFDYGYTF. The CDR3 nucleotides are TGTGCCAGCAGTCCCGACACGGGGGGGTTCGACTATGGCTACACCTTC. This rearrangement joins TRBV27 to TRBJ1-2; D is perhaps TRBD1 (5 bases). The V end was cut by 5 bases, the J end by 3 bases, with 19 bases between. Germline CDR1 and CDR2: MNHEY and SMNVEV (reference sequence). The CDR3 runs to 16 residues.

The V call is TRBV11-1, the J call TRBJ2-7, with unresolved D. Trimming took 4 bases from V and 4 from J, leaving 20 bases between them. Germline V gene data show CDR1 as SGHAT and CDR2 as FQDESV (reference sequence). The CDR3 is 16 residues long. The chain's CDR3 is CASSYWTSSTLYEQYF. DNA of the CDR3: TGTGCCAGCAGCTATTGGACCTCCTCCACCCTTTACGAGCAGTACTTC.

CDR3 nucleotides: TGTGCCAGCAGCTTATTCGGGGAAGTGACCTACAATGAGCAGTTCTTC. Translation: CASSLFGEVTYNEQFF. V gene TRBV7-6 combines with J gene TRBJ2-1, with D perhaps matching TRBD2 (5 bases). Trimming stripped 2 bases from V and 2 bases from J, with 13 bases between. The CDR3 is 16 amino acids. Germline V gene sequence: CDR1 SGHVS, CDR2 FNYEAQ.

Worth noting for this clone: The same CDR3 also results from other DNA sequences found in this sample. The rearrangement links TRBV29-1 to TRBJ1-5, with D tentatively TRBD1 (5 bases). The CDR3 totals 13 residues. CDR1 is SQVTM, CDR2 ANQGSEA, per germline. With 4 bases removed from V and 0 bases from J, the gap between germline ends came to 7 bases. The CDR3 protein is CSVGGDSNQPQHF. The CDR3 region has the DNA TGCAGCGTTGGGGGGGATAGCAATCAGCCCCAGCATTTT.

This rearrangement joins TRBV6-5 to TRBJ2-2; D is unclear. The germline gives CDR1 MNHEY, CDR2 SVGAGI. Trimming took off 1 base at V and 0 bases at J, with 6 bases between the two ends. The CDR3 contains 15 residues. CDR3 coding DNA: TGTGCCAGCAGTTACTTCGGTCCGAACACCGGGGAGCTGTTTTTT. This codes for CASSYFGPNTGELFF.

A note on this clone: The same CDR3 is also encoded by other DNA sequences in this sample. CDR3 residues: CASSLGGTGELFF. The CDR3 region has the DNA TGTGCCAGCAGCTTAGGGGGCACCGGGGAGCTGTTTTTT. The rearrangement uses TRBV11-2 and TRBJ2-2; D gene unclear. Trimming took 1 base from V and 4 from J, leaving 4 bases between them. CDR3 length: 13 residues. Germline CDR1 reads SGHAT; CDR2 reads FQNNGV.

This clone was counted once. This chain connects TRBV10-1 to TRBJ2-7; D uncertain. This CDR3 is built from 14 residues. Trimming removed 1 base at V and 5 bases at J, with 12 bases between. CDR1 WNHNN and CDR2 SYGVQD come from the germline V gene (reference sequence). CDR3 nucleotides: TGCGCCAGCAGTGAGTTGGGTGGTATCAACGAGCAGTACTTC. Protein product: CASSELGGINEQYF.

J is TRBJ1-1 and V is TRBV11-2; D call uncertain. The germline V gene encodes CDR1 SGHAT and CDR2 FQNNGV. Between the trimmed V and J ends, which lost 0 bases and 0 bases, there was a span of 5 bases. The CDR3 totals 14 residues. The CDR3 loop is CASSLESMNTEAFF. In DNA form, the CDR3 reads TGTGCCAGCAGCTTAGAGTCCATGAACACTGAAGCTTTCTTT.

The chain carries TRBV6-1 and TRBJ2-2; 8 bases fit TRBD1. Per germline, CDR1 MNHNS and CDR2 SASEGT. The V gene end was trimmed by 5 bases and the J gene end by 3 bases; junction bases not matched to a gene: 2. The CDR3 covers 14 residues. Here the CDR3 reads CASSQGAHTGELFF. The CDR3, as DNA: TGTGCCAGCAGTCAGGGGGCCCACACCGGGGAGCTGTTTTTT.